This T cell receptor beta chain was profiled in a study of T cell responses to AZD1222 COVID-19 vaccine. Study outcomes and limitations: White British people made up most donors, females outnumbered males, and clonal diversity was possibly underestimated. Spike-specific TCR depth and breadth grew after two AZD1222 doses. Dominant at 160-218 and 743-854, vaccine-associated CD4 TCRs also spanned spike. The study sampled repertoires only after the peak T cell response.

This table comes from immunoSEQ multiplex PCR, and its TCRdb copy is limited to in-frame clones, with some not included. The sample has 90,000 to 120,000 clones, around 90% seen once. Turning to this clone: Its target is unknown.

The CDR3 has 16 residues. Germline lookup yields CDR1 MGHRA and CDR2 YSYEKL. V was cut by 4 bases and J by 1 base, with 13 bases left in between. The source was peripheral blood, collected on day 0 of AZD1222 vaccination. The sequence came from an adult in good health. The chain couples TRBV4-1 to TRBJ2-2; D might be TRBD1 (5 bases). CDR3 protein: CASSPKTARNTGELFF. CDR3 DNA sequence: TGCGCCAGCAGCCCGAAGACAGCCCGGAACACCGGGGAGCTGTTTTTT.